Listed below are T cell receptor beta chains from one sample, sequenced in a study of T cell responses to AZD1222 COVID-19 vaccine. TCRdb's table, derived via immunoSEQ multiplex PCR, lists solely in-frame clones and lacks some. The repertoire holds 100,000 to 120,000 clones, with roughly 87% as singletons. The starting material was peripheral blood, obtained on day 0 of MenACWY control vaccination. These receptors were obtained from an adult in good health. The CDR3 runs from the conserved cysteine through the conserved F or W. The order of the fields is D gene, V gene, J gene, clone size, CDR3 DNA, CDR3 protein. A D gene is named only where the DNA matches it firmly. Clone size, where shown, is once, few, many, or a class for clones that have expanded.

D: .
V: TRBV4-2
J: TRBJ2-7
size: .
DNA: TGTGCCAGCAGCCTAGTAGGGGGGACGGGGGAGCAGTACTTC
CDR3: CASSLVGGTGEQYF

D: .
V: TRBV5-1
J: TRBJ1-1
size: .
DNA: TGCGCCAGTACTCTGGGGCCGGGGGACACTGAAGCTTTCTTT
CDR3: CASTLGPGDTEAFF

D: .
V: TRBV7-9
J: TRBJ1-2
size: .
DNA: TGTGCCATCAGAAGGGAGATTATAATGGCTGGCACCTTC
CDR3: CAIRREIIMAGTF

D: .
V: TRBV5-1
J: TRBJ2-5
size: .
DNA: TGCGCCAGCAGCTTGATGGCCGCTCCCCCGAAAGAGACCCAGTACTTC
CDR3: CASSLMAAPPKETQYF

D: TRBD1
V: TRBV7-2
J: TRBJ1-1
size: .
DNA: TGTGCCAGCAGCTTATCTGAGACAGGGTTTTCTGAAGCTTTCTTT
CDR3: CASSLSETGFSEAFF

D: .
V: TRBV7-2
J: TRBJ1-1
size: once
DNA: TGTGCCAGCAGGGGAGGGGAATCCGCGTACACTGAAGCTTTCTTT
CDR3: CASRGGESAYTEAFF

D: .
V: TRBV7-3
J: TRBJ1-1
size: .
DNA: TGTGCCAGCAGCTTAACAGGGTTGAACACTGAAGCTTTCTTT
CDR3: CASSLTGLNTEAFF

D: .
V: TRBV19
J: TRBJ1-2
size: .
DNA: TGTGCCAGTAGTATCCAGGGGAAGGGGAACTATGGCTACACCTTC
CDR3: CASSIQGKGNYGYTF

D: .
V: TRBV11-2
J: TRBJ2-5
size: .
DNA: TGTGCCAGCAGCCCGAGGACAGCACCCGGGACCCAGTACTTC
CDR3: CASSPRTAPGTQYF

D: .
V: TRBV7-2
J: TRBJ2-7
size: .
DNA: TGTGCCAGCAGCTCTGTTATGGGGTACGAGCAGTACTTC
CDR3: CASSSVMGYEQYF

D: .
V: TRBV7-2
J: TRBJ2-2
size: once
DNA: TGTGCCAGCAGCGCCACCGGGGAGCTGTTTTTT
CDR3: CASSATGELFF

D: .
V: TRBV7-6
J: TRBJ2-2
size: .
DNA: TGTGCCAGCAGCTTAGGAAGCAGCTACTACGGGGAGCTGTTTTTT
CDR3: CASSLGSSYYGELFF

D: TRBD2
V: TRBV10-2
J: TRBJ2-3
size: .
DNA: TGCGCCAGCATATCTACTAGCGGGGGTATTAGCACAGATACGCAGTATTTT
CDR3: CASISTSGGISTDTQYF

D: .
V: TRBV29-1
J: TRBJ1-1
size: .
DNA: TGCAGCGTCCTAGGGTTAGAAGCTTTCTTT
CDR3: CSVLGLEAFF

D: .
V: TRBV12-3/TRBV12-4
J: TRBJ2-1
size: .
DNA: TGTGCCAGCAATCACGGGTCGGTCGGGGAGCAGTTCTTC
CDR3: CASNHGSVGEQFF

D: .
V: TRBV6-4
J: TRBJ1-1
size: .
DNA: TGTGCCAGCAGCAGGGGCATGAACACTGAAGCTTTCTTT
CDR3: CASSRGMNTEAFF

D: .
V: TRBV7-9
J: TRBJ2-1
size: .
DNA: TGTGCCAGCAGCTTAGAGGGTGTCGGGAATGAGCAGTTCTTC
CDR3: CASSLEGVGNEQFF

D: .
V: TRBV19
J: TRBJ1-6
size: .
DNA: TGTGCCAGTACCCAGGGGATGGGTTCACCCCTCCACTTT
CDR3: CASTQGMGSPLHF

D: .
V: TRBV18
J: TRBJ1-6
size: .
DNA: TGTGCCAGCTCACCGGGGGGGGCAGGTTCACCCCTCCACTTT
CDR3: CASSPGGAGSPLHF

D: TRBD2
V: TRBV6-5
J: TRBJ2-1
size: .
DNA: TGTGCCAGCAGTACTAGCGGGGTACACAATGAGCAGTTCTTC
CDR3: CASSTSGVHNEQFF

D: .
V: TRBV19
J: TRBJ2-2
size: few
DNA: TGTGCCAGTAGTATCCTAGGGACTGGGAACACCGGGGAGCTGTTTTTT
CDR3: CASSILGTGNTGELFF

D: TRBD1
V: TRBV7-9
J: TRBJ1-1
size: few
DNA: TGTGCCAGCAGCTCAGGACAGGGAACGAACACTGAAGCTTTCTTT
CDR3: CASSSGQGTNTEAFF

D: .
V: TRBV7-2
J: TRBJ2-7
size: .
DNA: TGTGCCAGCAGCACCACAGGGACCTCCTACGAGCAGTACTTC
CDR3: CASSTTGTSYEQYF

D: .
V: TRBV3-1/TRBV3-2
J: TRBJ2-7
size: .
DNA: TGTGCCAGCAGCCACACACGTGGCTACGAGCAGTACTTC
CDR3: CASSHTRGYEQYF

D: .
V: TRBV25-1
J: TRBJ1-2
size: few
DNA: TGTGCCAGCAGTGACCGCGACCTGAACCCTAACTATGGCTACACCTTC
CDR3: CASSDRDLNPNYGYTF

D: TRBD1
V: TRBV4-1
J: TRBJ1-2
size: .
DNA: TGCGCCAGCAGCCAAGTTCCAGGGGGCAAGAACTATGGCTACACCTTC
CDR3: CASSQVPGGKNYGYTF

D: .
V: TRBV29-1
J: TRBJ2-5
size: .
DNA: TGCAGCGCAACCAGGGCGAAACAAGAGACCCAGTACTTC
CDR3: CSATRAKQETQYF

D: .
V: TRBV7-9
J: TRBJ2-7
size: .
DNA: TGTGCCAGCAGCTTAGTACGGGGAAGGGACTACGAGCAGTACTTC
CDR3: CASSLVRGRDYEQYF

D: TRBD1
V: TRBV7-9
J: TRBJ1-2
size: .
DNA: TGTGCCAGCAGCTGGGGACAGGGGAATGGCTACACCTTC
CDR3: CASSWGQGNGYTF

D: .
V: TRBV28
J: TRBJ1-2
size: .
DNA: TGTGCCAGCAGGGAGGGGGGGGACTATGGCTACACCTTC
CDR3: CASREGGDYGYTF

D: .
V: TRBV6-5
J: TRBJ1-6
size: .
DNA: TGTGCCAGCAGTTGGGCCGAGACAGTAGGTTCACCCCTCCACTTT
CDR3: CASSWAETVGSPLHF

D: .
V: TRBV18
J: TRBJ2-3
size: once
DNA: TGTGCCAGCTCCACTGGGGGGCAGGGAGATACGCAGTATTTT
CDR3: CASSTGGQGDTQYF

D: TRBD2
V: TRBV9
J: TRBJ2-2
size: .
DNA: TGTGCCAGCAGCGTTAGCGGGGACACCGGGGAGCTGTTTTTT
CDR3: CASSVSGDTGELFF

D: TRBD1
V: TRBV5-6
J: TRBJ1-2
size: .
DNA: TGTGCCAGCAGCTTGGCGAGTCGGGACAGGGTCGATGGCTACACCTTC
CDR3: CASSLASRDRVDGYTF